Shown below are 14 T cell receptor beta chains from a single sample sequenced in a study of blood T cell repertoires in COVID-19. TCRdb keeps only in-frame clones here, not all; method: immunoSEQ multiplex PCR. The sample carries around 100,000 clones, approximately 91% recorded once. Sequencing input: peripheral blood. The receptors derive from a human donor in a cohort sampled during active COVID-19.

DNA for the CDR3: TGTGCCATCAGTGGGGGGGGAGGCAATTCACCCCTCCACTTT. Translated: CAISGGGGNSPLHF. V usage is TRBV10-3 and J usage is TRBJ1-6; weak D call: TRBD1 (5 bases). CDR1 ENHRY and CDR2 SYGVKD come from the germline V gene. The V and J ends lost 4 bases and 7 bases respectively, with 11 bases between them. The length of the CDR3 is 14 residues.

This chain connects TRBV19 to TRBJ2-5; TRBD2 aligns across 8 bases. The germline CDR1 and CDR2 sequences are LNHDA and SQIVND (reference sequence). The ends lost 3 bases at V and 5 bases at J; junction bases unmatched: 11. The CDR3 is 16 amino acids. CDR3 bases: TGTGCCAGTAGTATGGGACTAGGCGGGAGATCCGAGACCCAGTACTTC. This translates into CASSMGLGGRSETQYF.

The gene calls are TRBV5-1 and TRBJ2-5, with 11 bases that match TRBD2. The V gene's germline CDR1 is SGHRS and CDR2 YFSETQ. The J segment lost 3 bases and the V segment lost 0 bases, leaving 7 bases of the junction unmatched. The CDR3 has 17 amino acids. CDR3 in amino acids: CASSLGGTSGVKETQYF. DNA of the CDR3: TGCGCCAGCAGCTTGGGGGGGACTAGCGGAGTTAAAGAGACCCAGTACTTC.

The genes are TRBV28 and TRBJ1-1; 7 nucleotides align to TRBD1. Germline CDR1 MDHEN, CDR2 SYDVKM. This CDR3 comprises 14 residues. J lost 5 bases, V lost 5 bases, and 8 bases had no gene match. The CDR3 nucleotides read TGTGCCAGCAGTCCACCGACAGGGTTTACTGAAGCTTTCTTT. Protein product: CASSPPTGFTEAFF.

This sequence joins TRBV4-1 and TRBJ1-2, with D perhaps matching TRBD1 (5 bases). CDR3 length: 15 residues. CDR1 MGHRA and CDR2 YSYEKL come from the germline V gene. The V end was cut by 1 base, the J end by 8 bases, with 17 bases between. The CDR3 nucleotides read TGCGCCAGCAGCCAAGTTTGGGGGGAGAAATCAGGCTACACCTTC. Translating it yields CASSQVWGEKSGYTF.

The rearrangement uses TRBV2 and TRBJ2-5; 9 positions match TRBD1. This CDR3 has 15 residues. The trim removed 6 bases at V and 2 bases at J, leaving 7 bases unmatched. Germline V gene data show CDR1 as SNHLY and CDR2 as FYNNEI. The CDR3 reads CASSPDRGMQETQYF. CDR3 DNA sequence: TGTGCCAGCAGCCCGGACAGGGGAATGCAAGAGACCCAGTACTTC.

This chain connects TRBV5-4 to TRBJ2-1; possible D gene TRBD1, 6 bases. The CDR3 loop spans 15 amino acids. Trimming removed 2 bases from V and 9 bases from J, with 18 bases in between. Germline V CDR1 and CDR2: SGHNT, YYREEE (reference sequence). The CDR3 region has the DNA TGTGCCAGCAGCTTTATGGGGGCCTCCTCTGGTGAGCAGTTCTTC. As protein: CASSFMGASSGEQFF.

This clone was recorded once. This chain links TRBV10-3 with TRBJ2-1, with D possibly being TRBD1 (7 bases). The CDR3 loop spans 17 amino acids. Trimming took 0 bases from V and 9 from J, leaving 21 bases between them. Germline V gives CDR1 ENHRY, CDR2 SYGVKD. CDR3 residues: CAISESTGTHITSEQFF. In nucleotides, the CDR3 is TGTGCCATCAGTGAGTCGACAGGGACTCACATCACCAGTGAGCAGTTCTTC.

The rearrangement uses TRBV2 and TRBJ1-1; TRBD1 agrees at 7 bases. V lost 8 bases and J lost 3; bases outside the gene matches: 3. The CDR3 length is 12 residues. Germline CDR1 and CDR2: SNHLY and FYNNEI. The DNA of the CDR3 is TGTGCCAGCGTAGGACAGGACACTGAAGCTTTCTTT. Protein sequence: CASVGQDTEAFF.

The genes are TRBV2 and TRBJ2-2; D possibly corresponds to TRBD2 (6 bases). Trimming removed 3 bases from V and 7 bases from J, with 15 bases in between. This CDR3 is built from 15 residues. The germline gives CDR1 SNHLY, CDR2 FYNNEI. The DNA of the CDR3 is TGTGCCAGCAGTGAGGGACTTAGCGGTGGCGGGGAGCTGTTTTTT. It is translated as CASSEGLSGGGELFF.

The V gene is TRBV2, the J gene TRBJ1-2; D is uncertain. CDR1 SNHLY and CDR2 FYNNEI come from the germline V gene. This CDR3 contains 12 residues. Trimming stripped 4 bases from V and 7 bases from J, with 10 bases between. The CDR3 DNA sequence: TGTGCCAGCAGTGTATTGAGAGGTGGCTACACCTTC. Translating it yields CASSVLRGGYTF.

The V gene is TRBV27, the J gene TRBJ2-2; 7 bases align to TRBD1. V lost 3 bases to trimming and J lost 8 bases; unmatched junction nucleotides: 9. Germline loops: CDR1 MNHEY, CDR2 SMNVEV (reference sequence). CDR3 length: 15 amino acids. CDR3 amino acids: CASSLAARGWGELFF. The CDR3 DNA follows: TGTGCCAGCAGTTTGGCGGCCAGGGGGTGGGGGGAGCTGTTTTTT.

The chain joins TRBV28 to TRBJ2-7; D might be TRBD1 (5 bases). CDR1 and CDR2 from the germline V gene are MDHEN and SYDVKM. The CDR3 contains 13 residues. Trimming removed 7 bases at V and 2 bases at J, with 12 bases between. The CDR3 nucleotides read TGTGCCAGCAATCAGGGCTCTACCTACGAGCAGTACTTC. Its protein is CASNQGSTYEQYF.

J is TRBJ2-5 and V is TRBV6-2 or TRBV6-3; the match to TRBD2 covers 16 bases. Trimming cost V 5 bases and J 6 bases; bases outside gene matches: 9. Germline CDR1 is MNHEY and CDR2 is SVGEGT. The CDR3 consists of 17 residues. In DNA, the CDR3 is TGTGCCAGCAGTCGCGGGACTAGCGGGGGGGACCCCCAGACCCAGTACTTC. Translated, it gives CASSRGTSGGDPQTQYF.